A selection of T cell receptor beta chains follows, all from one sample in a study of regulatory and conventional T cells in RAG deficiency. Only in-frame clones appear in the TCRdb table, and some are missing; sequencing was by immunoSEQ multiplex PCR. Here the sample spans about 28,000 clones, over 80% being singletons. A further study also used this sample, focusing on regulatory T cells.

The specimen was Tregs sorted from blood. All receptors come from a human donor in good health. The CDR3 runs from the conserved cysteine through the conserved F or W. A D gene is named only where the DNA matches it firmly. Only part of the rows carry a size: once, few, many, or a class if the clone is expanded.

TGTGCCGTTAATGCGGGGGGTTCTAGCGATGAGCAGTTCTTC | CAVNAGGSSDEQFF | TRBV10-3 | NA | TRBJ2-1 | TRBD2
TGTGCCAGCAGTGAGGTGGATGGCTACACCTTC | CASSEVDGYTF | TRBV2 | NA | TRBJ1-2 | NA
TGTGCCTTCTCTCGGGGGAACCAAGAGACCCAGTACTTC | CAFSRGNQETQYF | TRBV6-1 | NA | TRBJ2-5 | NA
TGTGCCAGCAGCCAACCGACAGGGTACATTACCTACGAGCAGTACTTC | CASSQPTGYITYEQYF | TRBV4-2 | once | TRBJ2-7 | TRBD1
TGTGCCAGCTCACCATTTCCAAGCGAGCAGTACTTC | CASSPFPSEQYF | TRBV18 | once | TRBJ2-7 | NA
TGTGCCAGCAGCTTAGACGGGGACAGGGGCTATGGCTACACCTTC | CASSLDGDRGYGYTF | TRBV7-9 | NA | TRBJ1-2 | TRBD1
TGTGCCAGCAGCTCCCTTATGGTGGGCACAGATACGCAGTATTTT | CASSSLMVGTDTQYF | TRBV7-6 | NA | TRBJ2-3 | NA
TGTGCCAGCAGTGAGCACAGGGGACTGAACACTGAAGCTTTCTTT | CASSEHRGLNTEAFF | TRBV6-1 | NA | TRBJ1-1 | TRBD1
TGTGCCAGCCCCAAGACAGGGCTTGGCAATCAGCCCCAGCATTTT | CASPKTGLGNQPQHF | TRBV18 | NA | TRBJ1-5 | TRBD1
TGCGCCAGCAGCTTGTATGCAAGGGAGACCCAGTACTTC | CASSLYARETQYF | TRBV5-1 | NA | TRBJ2-5 | NA